The text below deals with one T cell receptor beta chain. A much larger clone differs from this one at a single base, so this may be a read error. This sample also contains other DNA sequences that code for the same CDR3. Between the trimmed V and J ends, which lost 5 bases and 4 bases, there was a span of 9 bases. The CDR3 runs to 13 residues. The germline gives CDR1 SGHTA, CDR2 FQGTGA. The record originates from a study of metastatic and nonmetastatic thyroid tumors. Study as a whole: A comparison of repertoires was made across blood and tumor or nodule tissue from malignant and benign thyroid patients.

Prior to thyroid surgery, none of the patients had received any treatment. TCRdb reanalyzed the PCR reads via MiXCR. The sample records about 90,000 clones, 8.6% being singletons. The chain links TRBV7-3 to TRBJ1-3; D is unresolved. Input material: blood. This TCR derives from a female donor with papillary thyroid cancer or a benign thyroid nodule (not recorded which). Some clones in this sample may be carry-over from other donors' samples. CDR3 loop: CASSPAGGNTIYF. The CDR3, as DNA: TGTGCCAGCAGCCCCGCAGGAGGAAACACCATATATTTT. Combining the CDR3 with reference TRBV7-3 and TRBJ1-3 gives the whole variable domain GAGVSQTPSNKVTEKGKYVELRCDPISGHTALYWYRQSLGQGPEFLIYFQGTGAADDSGLPNDRFFAVRPEGSVSTLKIQRTERGDSAVYLCASSPAGGNTIYFGEGSWLTVV.